This T cell receptor (beta chain) appears in the sequencing data of a study of cytomegalovirus exposure and HLA in healthy donors. Germline V CDR1 and CDR2: LNHDA, SQIVND (reference sequence). V was shortened by 8 bases and J by 4 bases, with 6 bases between the two germline ends. The CDR3 spans 12 residues. The PCR contained 60 Vbeta and 13 Jbeta primers. In the study's own analysis: As a later analysis found, there were around 86 million unique TCR beta chains, of which roughly 11 million were shared. Some clones are missing from TCRdb's copy, which holds only in-frame ones; the method was immunoSEQ multiplex PCR. V, J and clone size reflect that table, while D and trimming were determined from the DNA. This table has roughly 200,000 clones, around 83% appearing once. This clone showed up just a few times.

Sequencing was performed on PBMCs. This TCR derives from a man in his forties in good health and CMV-seropositive. The rearrangement uses TRBV19 and TRBJ2-6; possible D gene TRBD1, 6 bases. Here the CDR3 DNA reads TGTGCCAGTGGGACAGGGGCCAACGTCCTGACTTTC. It codes for CASGTGANVLTF.